These 15 T cell receptor beta chains share one sample of origin, sequenced in a study of blood T cell repertoires in COVID-19. The protocol was immunoSEQ multiplex PCR, while the TCRdb copy is restricted to in-frame clones and leaves out a portion. This sample yields some 180,000 clones, of which about four fifths are seen a single time; 6.9% belongs to the top ten. Material for sequencing was peripheral blood. The receptor source for this set is a man between 60 and 70 years old with acute or convalescent COVID-19.

The chain joins TRBV12-3 or TRBV12-4 to TRBJ2-1; a weak D match, TRBD1 (6 bases). V shed 5 bases and J shed 14 bases, with 13 bases lying between them. The CDR3 spans 11 residues. This CDR3 is CASSLGQGKFF. In DNA, the CDR3 is TGTGCCAGCAGTCTAGGGCAGGGGAAGTTCTTC.

V usage is TRBV7-2 and J usage is TRBJ2-1; 9 bases map to TRBD2. Per the germline V gene, CDR1 is SGHTA and CDR2 is FQGNSA. V lost 3 bases and J lost 2; bases outside the gene matches: 2. The CDR3 has 15 amino acids. The CDR3 DNA sequence: TGTGCCAGCAGCTTGCTAGCGGGGCCCTACAATGAGCAGTTCTTC. Amino acids: CASSLLAGPYNEQFF.

The rearrangement joins TRBV9 to TRBJ2-1, with D perhaps TRBD2 (6 bases). The germline V and J ends were trimmed by 3 bases and 0 bases, with 10 bases remaining between them. The CDR3 sequence is 15 residues long. CDR1 and CDR2 (germline): SGDLS, YYNGEE. CDR3 sequence (DNA): TGTGCCAGCAGCGGACGGGGGAGCTCCTACAATGAGCAGTTCTTC. The encoded protein is CASSGRGSSYNEQFF.

The V and J genes are TRBV6-1 and TRBJ2-2; D gene uncertain. V was pared by 3 bases and J by 6 bases, with 8 bases between. This CDR3 contains 13 residues. CDR1 is MNHNS and CDR2 is SASEGT in the germline V gene. Written as DNA, the CDR3 is TGTGCCAGCAGTGACGCGTCCCCCGGGGAGCTGTTTTTT. It is translated as CASSDASPGELFF.

The chain is built from TRBV2 and TRBJ1-1, with 9 bases lining up with TRBD1. V lost 7 bases and J lost 3; bases outside the gene matches: 12. CDR1 and CDR2 (germline): SNHLY, FYNNEI. CDR3 length: 16 amino acids. The DNA of the CDR3 is TGTGCCAGCACTCCGGGACAGGGTCGGCTGGACACTGAAGCTTTCTTT. Translated: CASTPGQGRLDTEAFF.

The chain links TRBV11-2 to TRBJ2-2; TRBD2 matches 8 bases. The CDR3 runs 15 residues. J lost 0 bases, V lost 5 bases, and 2 bases had no gene match. CDR1 SGHAT and CDR2 FQNNGV come from the germline V gene. The DNA for the CDR3 is TGTGCCAGCAGCAGACTAGCGTCGAACACCGGGGAGCTGTTTTTT. It codes for CASSRLASNTGELFF.

The chain couples TRBV5-4 to TRBJ2-7; the D is unclear. The CDR3 contains 11 residues. V shed 4 bases and J shed 6 bases, with 8 bases lying between them. The germline V gene encodes CDR1 SGHNT and CDR2 YYREEE (reference sequence). The CDR3 nucleotides read TGTGCCAGCAGCCGCCCCGGCGAGCAGTACTTC. This translates into CASSRPGEQYF.

The rearrangement uses TRBV5-4 and TRBJ1-5, with a tentative D call TRBD1 (5 bases). This CDR3 region has 14 residues. V gave up 5 bases and J gave up 7 bases, with 16 bases separating them. Germline V lookup: CDR1 SGHNT, CDR2 YYREEE (reference sequence). The CDR3, as DNA: TGTGCCAGCAGTATGATTGGGGCCGGGCAGCCCCAGCATTTT. Its translation is CASSMIGAGQPQHF.

This sequence joins TRBV19 and TRBJ2-7; 8 bases fit TRBD1. Germline V CDR1 and CDR2: LNHDA, SQIVND (reference sequence). This CDR3 has 13 amino acids. J gave up 1 base and V 11 bases, and 7 bases lay outside the gene matches. In nucleotides, the CDR3 is TGTGCCCCCGGGAGACAGGGGTCCTACGAGCAGTACTTC. As protein: CAPGRQGSYEQYF.

The chain joins TRBV5-1 to TRBJ1-4; D possibly corresponds to TRBD1 (6 bases). There are 15 residues in the CDR3. Germline V gene sequence: CDR1 SGHRS, CDR2 YFSETQ. V lost 1 base and J 5 bases, leaving 12 bases between the germline ends. CDR3 loop: CASSLTGTLNEKLFF. As DNA, the CDR3 is TGCGCCAGCAGCTTGACCGGGACATTGAATGAAAAACTGTTTTTT. The entire variable domain, with the rest obtained from reference TRBV5-1 and TRBJ1-4, is as follows: KAGVTQTPRYLIKTRGQQVTLSCSPISGHRSVSWYQQTPGQGLQFLFEYFSETQRNKGNFPGRFSGRQFSNSRSEMNVSTLELGDSALYLCASSLTGTLNEKLFFGSGTQLSVL.

The J gene is TRBJ2-3, the V gene TRBV18, with D unresolved. The V and J ends lost 3 bases and 5 bases respectively, with 9 bases between them. The CDR3 covers 13 residues. Per the germline V gene, CDR1 is KGHSH and CDR2 is LQKENI. CDR3 DNA sequence: TGTGCCAGCTCACCCGAGTCAGGAGATACGCAGTATTTT. Protein product: CASSPESGDTQYF.

In this sample, this clone turned up once. The gene calls are TRBV19 and TRBJ1-6; 7 bases are shared with TRBD1. The CDR3 has 16 residues. V trimming: 2 bases; J trimming: 11 bases; junction bases outside the gene matches: 12. The germline V gene encodes CDR1 LNHDA and CDR2 SQIVND (reference sequence). Here the CDR3 reads CASSIPLQGVTAPLHF. CDR3 nucleotide sequence: TGTGCCAGTAGTATACCCCTTCAGGGGGTCACTGCACCCCTCCACTTT. Supplemented by reference TRBV19 and TRBJ1-6, the full variable domain reads DGGITQSPKYLFRKEGQNVTLSCEQNLNHDAMYWYRQDPGQGLRLIYYSQIVNDFQKGDIAEGYSVSREKKESFPLTVTSAQKNPTAFYLCASSIPLQGVTAPLHFGNGTRLTVT.

This clone was seen only once. The chain uses TRBV9 and TRBJ1-6; TRBD1 matches 11 bases. CDR1 is SGDLS, CDR2 YYNGEE, per germline. CDR3 length: 18 amino acids. With 1 base clipped from V and 6 bases from J, the junction kept 9 bases outside the gene matches. The CDR3 DNA reads TGTGCCAGCAGCGTACGTGGAGCGGGACAGGGGGGTAATTCACCCCTCCACTTT. Residues: CASSVRGAGQGGNSPLHF.

This clone was found a few times. V and J are TRBV10-2 and TRBJ1-3; D uncertain. V dropped 2 bases and J dropped 0 bases, with 8 bases sitting between them. Germline V gives CDR1 WSHSY, CDR2 SAAADI. The CDR3 spans 15 residues. CDR3 nucleotides: TGCGCCAGCAGTGAGGGTTGGAGCTCTGGAAACACCATATATTTT. This encodes CASSEGWSSGNTIYF.

This clone was seen a handful of times. This chain uses TRBV7-9 with TRBJ1-1, with TRBD1 matching 7 bases. CDR1 is SEHNR and CDR2 is FQNEAQ in the germline V gene (reference sequence). The V gene end was trimmed by 6 bases and the J gene end by 4 bases; junction bases not matched to a gene: 11. There are 15 residues in the CDR3. The DNA for the CDR3 is TGTGCCAGCAGTAAGACAGGGTATGGCGGCACTGAAGCTTTCTTT. Residues: CASSKTGYGGTEAFF.